This entry describes one T cell receptor (beta chain). Its antigen is currently unknown. The data originate from a study of response to subunit inactivated influenza vaccine. Broader study findings: Only a handful of new T cells, the authors suggested, are recruited with each seasonal influenza vaccination.

From germline, CDR1 is MDHEN and CDR2 SYDVKM. The CDR3 length is 16 residues. The germline V and J ends were trimmed by 6 bases and 0 bases, with 17 bases remaining between them. TCRdb ran MiXCR on the RT-PCR reads and lists one entry per CDR3 protein. The table includes hundreds of thousands of distinct CDR3 sequences, approximately 13% detected once. The receptor was derived from a man aged 45-65 years who received an inactivated influenza vaccine. J is TRBJ2-5 and V is TRBV28; D is ambiguous. The sample here was PBMCs from blood, taken around 14 days before vaccination. In nucleotides, the CDR3 is TGTGCCAGCAGATCAACCCAACAGACGTACCAAGAGACCCAGTACTTC. Amino acid sequence: CASRSTQQTYQETQYF.